Listed below are T cell receptor beta chains from one sample, sequenced in a study of early T cells in non-severe SARS-CoV-2 infection. MiXCR, run by TCRdb on the 5' RACE reads, gives a single entry per CDR3 protein. The sample records 45,000 to 55,000 distinct CDR3 sequences, roughly 6.2% being singletons. Sequencing used whole blood. Receptors were obtained from an adult who was a healthcare worker with PCR-confirmed SARS-CoV-2 infection or an uninfected control (not recorded which). Both conserved end residues are part of each CDR3. A D gene is named only where the DNA matches it firmly. Expanded clones get a size class; other rows say once, few or many, or leave the size out.

J,length,D,V,size,CDR3,DNA
TRBJ2-1,15,TRBD2,TRBV7-2,-,CASSLGLAGEGEQFF,TGTGCCAGCAGCTTAGGGCTAGCGGGGGAGGGTGAGCAGTTCTTC
TRBJ1-5,15,-,TRBV5-1,many,CASSLGDQGGQPQHF,TGCGCCAGTAGCCTGGGGGACCAAGGCGGTCAGCCCCAGCATTTT
TRBJ2-3,15,TRBD1,TRBV11-1,many,CASSFDGQGADTQYF,TGTGCCAGCAGCTTCGATGGACAGGGCGCAGATACGCAGTATTTT
TRBJ2-1,15,TRBD2,TRBV20-1,many,CSYPARGGSYNEQFF,TGCAGTTATCCAGCCCGGGGGGGCTCCTACAATGAGCAGTTCTTC
TRBJ2-7,15,TRBD2,TRBV7-2,-,CASRNPGLASGEQYF,TGTGCCAGCAGGAACCCGGGACTAGCGAGTGGCGAGCAGTACTTC
TRBJ2-3,11,-,TRBV7-2,-,CASSSFDTQYF,TGTGCCAGCAGCTCTTTCGATACGCAGTATTTT
TRBJ1-2,14,TRBD1,TRBV5-1,many,CASSLETGSYGYTF,TGCGCCAGCAGCTTGGAGACAGGGTCCTATGGCTACACCTTC
TRBJ2-3,14,-,TRBV9,-,CASSVAVSTDTQYF,TGTGCCAGCAGCGTAGCCGTGAGCACAGATACGCAGTATTTT
TRBJ2-1,13,TRBD2,TRBV11-2,-,CASSLGPGLEQFF,TGTGCCAGCAGCTTAGGTCCGGGACTAGAGCAGTTCTTC
TRBJ2-1,17,TRBD2,TRBV12-3/TRBV12-4,many,CASTLSGGGSSYNEQFF,TGTGCCAGCACCCTTAGCGGGGGGGGGAGCTCCTACAATGAGCAGTTCTTC
TRBJ1-1,16,-,TRBV12-3/TRBV12-4,-,CASSLWNGGFGTEAFF,TGTGCCAGCAGTTTATGGAATGGTGGGTTTGGCACTGAAGCTTTCTTT
TRBJ2-5,18,TRBD2,TRBV20-1,-,CSARDLLAGGRRQETQYF,TGCAGTGCTAGAGATCTACTAGCGGGGGGACGGAGGCAAGAGACCCAGTACTTC
TRBJ1-2,11,TRBD1,TRBV29-1,many,CSADRDYGYTF,TGCAGCGCTGACAGGGACTATGGCTACACCTTC
TRBJ2-1,17,-,TRBV10-2,few,CASSESETASSYNEQFF,TGCGCCAGCAGTGAGTCTGAAACCGCGAGCTCCTACAATGAGCAGTTCTTC
TRBJ1-2,15,-,TRBV5-1,-,CASSLASWVNYGYTF,TGCGCCAGCAGCTTGGCATCTTGGGTGAACTATGGCTACACCTTC
TRBJ2-2,15,TRBD1,TRBV6-5,few,CASTVQGANTGELFF,TGTGCCAGCACCGTCCAGGGGGCGAACACCGGGGAGCTGTTTTTT
TRBJ2-5,17,TRBD2,TRBV20-1,many,CSARDIRSGGYGETQYF,TGCAGTGCTAGAGATATCCGGAGCGGGGGTTACGGGGAGACCCAGTACTTC
TRBJ2-3,17,TRBD1,TRBV2,many,CASRTGTGKTSTDTQYF,TGTGCCAGCCGAACCGGGACAGGGAAAACTAGCACAGATACGCAGTATTTT
TRBJ1-1,13,-,TRBV29-1,many,CSAQGQMNTEAFF,TGCAGCGCCCAGGGACAAATGAACACTGAAGCTTTCTTT
TRBJ2-7,15,TRBD2,TRBV4-3,many,CASSRRLAGTYEQYF,TGCGCCAGCAGCCGAAGACTAGCGGGCACCTACGAGCAGTACTTC
TRBJ1-5,15,-,TRBV4-1,-,CASSQGLQGGQPQHF,TGCGCCAGCAGCCAGGGGCTACAGGGAGGTCAGCCCCAGCATTTT
TRBJ1-5,15,TRBD1,TRBV5-6,few,CASSSGTAFNQPQHF,TGTGCCAGCAGCTCGGGGACAGCCTTCAATCAGCCCCAGCATTTT
TRBJ1-1,14,TRBD1,TRBV6-5,many,CASSWGQGIAEAFF,TGTGCCAGCAGTTGGGGACAGGGTATCGCTGAAGCTTTCTTT
TRBJ2-5,14,-,TRBV20-1,many,CSAKGEADQETQYF,TGCAGTGCCAAAGGGGAAGCGGACCAAGAGACCCAGTACTTC
TRBJ2-4,15,TRBD2,TRBV19,few,CASSTLGGSKNIQYF,TGTGCCAGTAGTACTCTGGGAGGGTCCAAAAACATTCAGTACTTC
TRBJ1-1,15,-,TRBV6-4,-,CASTMTVGGNTEAFF,TGTGCCAGCACCATGACGGTCGGTGGTAACACTGAAGCTTTCTTT
TRBJ2-5,14,-,TRBV28,-,CASRVQLIGETQYF,TGTGCCAGCAGGGTCCAACTCATAGGGGAGACCCAGTACTTC
TRBJ1-5,14,-,TRBV7-9,-,CASSFEGKDQPQHF,TGTGCCAGCAGCTTCGAAGGGAAAGATCAGCCCCAGCATTTT
TRBJ2-7,15,TRBD2,TRBV7-2,-,CASSARTSGTYEQYF,TGTGCCAGCAGCGCCCGGACTAGCGGTACCTACGAGCAGTACTTC
TRBJ1-2,14,-,TRBV4-1,many,CASSQDPAGFGYTF,TGCGCCAGCAGCCAAGATCCGGCGGGGTTTGGCTACACCTTC
TRBJ1-1,14,-,TRBV7-6,many,CASSLSGGGTEAFF,TGTGCCAGCAGCTTATCCGGGGGCGGCACTGAAGCTTTCTTT
TRBJ2-3,15,TRBD2,TRBV20-1,-,CSARDRGGAADTQYF,TGCAGTGCTAGAGATCGCGGGGGGGCCGCAGATACGCAGTATTTT
TRBJ2-1,12,TRBD2,TRBV11-3,few,CASRLASNEQFF,TGTGCCAGCAGACTAGCGAGCAATGAGCAGTTCTTC
TRBJ2-7,14,TRBD1,TRBV11-3,many,CASSLDGQDYEQYF,TGTGCCAGCAGCTTAGATGGACAGGACTACGAGCAGTACTTC
TRBJ2-3,14,-,TRBV9,many,CASSVVGSTDTQYF,TGTGCCAGCAGCGTAGTCGGGAGCACAGATACGCAGTATTTT
TRBJ2-2,14,TRBD2,TRBV18,many,CASSWTRNTGELFF,TGTGCCAGCTCCTGGACTAGGAACACCGGGGAGCTGTTTTTT
TRBJ1-4,15,-,TRBV18,many,CASSLSGHRGEKLFF,TGTGCCAGCTCACTCTCGGGTCACCGTGGTGAAAAACTGTTTTTT
TRBJ1-6,14,TRBD1,TRBV5-1,many,CASSTTGFDSPLHF,TGCGCCAGCAGCACGACAGGGTTCGATTCACCCCTCCACTTT
TRBJ1-6,15,-,TRBV6-1,many,CASSEWASYNSPLHF,TGTGCCAGCAGTGAATGGGCCTCCTATAATTCACCCCTCCACTTT
TRBJ2-1,15,TRBD2,TRBV29-1,few,CSAPTSGGIYNEQFF,TGCAGCGCCCCTACTAGCGGGGGTATCTACAATGAGCAGTTCTTC
TRBJ1-2,13,-,TRBV2,-,CASRRGSAYGYTF,TGTGCCAGCAGGAGGGGGAGCGCGTATGGCTACACCTTC
TRBJ1-1,13,-,TRBV6-4,few,CASSDGHSAEAFF,TGTGCCAGCAGTGATGGGCACTCAGCTGAAGCTTTCTTT